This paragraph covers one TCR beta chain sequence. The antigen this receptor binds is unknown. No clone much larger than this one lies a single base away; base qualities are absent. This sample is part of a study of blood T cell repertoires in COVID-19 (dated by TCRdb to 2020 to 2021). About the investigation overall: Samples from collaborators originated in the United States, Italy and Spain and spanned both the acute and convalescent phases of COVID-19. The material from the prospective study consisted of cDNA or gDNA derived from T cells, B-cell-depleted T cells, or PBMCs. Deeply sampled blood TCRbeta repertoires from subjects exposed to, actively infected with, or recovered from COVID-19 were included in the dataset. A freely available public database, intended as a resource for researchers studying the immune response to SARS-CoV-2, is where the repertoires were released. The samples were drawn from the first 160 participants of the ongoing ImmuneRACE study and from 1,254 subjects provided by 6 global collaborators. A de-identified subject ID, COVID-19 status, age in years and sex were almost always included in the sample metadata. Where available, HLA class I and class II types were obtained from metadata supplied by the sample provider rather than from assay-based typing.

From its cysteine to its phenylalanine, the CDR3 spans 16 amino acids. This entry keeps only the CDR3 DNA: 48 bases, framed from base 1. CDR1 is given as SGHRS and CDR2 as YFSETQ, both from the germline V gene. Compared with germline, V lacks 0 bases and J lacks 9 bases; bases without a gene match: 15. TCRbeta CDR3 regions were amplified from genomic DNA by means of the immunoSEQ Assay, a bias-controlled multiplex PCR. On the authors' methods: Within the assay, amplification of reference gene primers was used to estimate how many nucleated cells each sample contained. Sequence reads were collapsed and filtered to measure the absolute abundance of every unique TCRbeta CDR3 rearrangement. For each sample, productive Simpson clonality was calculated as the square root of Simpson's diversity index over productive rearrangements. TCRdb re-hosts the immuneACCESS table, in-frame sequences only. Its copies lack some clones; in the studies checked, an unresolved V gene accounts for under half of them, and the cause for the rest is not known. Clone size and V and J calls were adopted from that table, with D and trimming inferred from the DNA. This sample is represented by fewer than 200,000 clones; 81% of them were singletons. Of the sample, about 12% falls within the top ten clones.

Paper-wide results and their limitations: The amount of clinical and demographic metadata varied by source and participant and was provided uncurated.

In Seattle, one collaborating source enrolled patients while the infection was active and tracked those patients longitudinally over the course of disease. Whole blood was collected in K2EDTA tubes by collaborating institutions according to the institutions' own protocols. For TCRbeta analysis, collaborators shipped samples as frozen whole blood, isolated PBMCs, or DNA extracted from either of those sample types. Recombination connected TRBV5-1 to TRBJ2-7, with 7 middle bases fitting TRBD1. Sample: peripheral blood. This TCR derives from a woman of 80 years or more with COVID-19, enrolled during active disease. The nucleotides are TGCGCCAGCAGCTTGGGCCTCCGGGACAGTTTTTCCGGGCAGTACTTC. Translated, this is CASSLGLRDSFSGQYF.